The TCR beta chain under discussion was sequenced for a study of neoadjuvant anti-PD-1 for oral cavity cancer. Study results and limitations: Post-treatment tumors with larger preexisting clones showed more shrinkage.

Per germline, CDR1 SGHNT and CDR2 YENEEA. V lost 4 bases to trimming and J lost 8 bases, with 10 bases between them. The CDR3 is 12 residues long. Assay: immunoSEQ multiplex PCR; the TCRdb copy retains only in-frame clones and omits some. The data hold about 12,000 clones, with about 60% observed a single time. Cohort: HPV-negative, locally advanced oral cavity squamous cell carcinoma patients. About this clone: Its target is not known.

The material was tumor tissue, obtained before nivolumab (anti-PD-1) treatment. This chain uses TRBV11-3 with TRBJ2-3; D may correspond to TRBD1 or TRBD2 (5 bases each). The clonotype was recovered from a person between 40 and 79 years old with oral cavity squamous cell carcinoma. As DNA, the CDR3 is TGTGCCAGCAGCTCGGGGACGGGTACGCAGTATTTT. Its translation is CASSSGTGTQYF.